This T cell receptor beta chain was retrieved from a study of cytomegalovirus exposure and HLA in healthy donors (dated by TCRdb to between 2016 and 2019). Background for the entire study: According to a later analysis, one platform produced both the approximately 110 validation repertoires and the 620 or so repertoires of the first cohort. The study was designed to test whether signatures of past pathogen exposure could be identified by cataloging public T cell receptors. Along with the approximately 670-subject first cohort, a separate validation cohort of some 130 different subjects was used. High-throughput TCR immunosequencing, statistical association of individual TCRs with disease status, and machine learning were combined to predict cytomegalovirus infection status.

The CDR3 holds 16 amino acids from the cysteine to the phenylalanine. Only the CDR3 region is kept as DNA, spanning 48 bases read in frame from base 1. CDR1 and CDR2 are read off the germline V gene (reference sequence) as LNHDA and SQIVND. The trim is 5 bases for V and 5 bases for J, with a gap of 21 bases between the germline ends. Overall study results and their limits: The classifier was reported to diagnose cytomegalovirus status with high specificity and sensitivity in both the original cohort and the validation cohort. Across donors, most TCR sequences were observed very rarely, whereas some public TCRs were present in many individuals. The validation cohort had no HLA typing available for a later analysis, so co-occurrence within that cohort was assessed over all 110 or so repertoires. The study listed around 160 TCR beta chains as associated with cytomegalovirus. In vitro tests confirmed that three of the cytomegalovirus-associated TCR beta chains recognize cytomegalovirus antigens. The authors suggested that the approach could potentially be generalized to other disease states and immunological phenotypes. In a later analysis, TCRs clustered in the first cohort were found to also tend to co-occur in the roughly 130 validation repertoires, with 94% of cluster scores above 0.

Separate from the roughly 660-subject first cohort, the validation cohort of around 130 subjects was the group to which the donors belonged. A remark on this clone: The antigen it recognizes is unknown. No base quality information exists; no much larger clone differs at one position.

The library was obtained by the immunoSEQ multiplex PCR assay. In the original analysis: To diagnose cytomegalovirus status from the catalog of TCR beta chain sequences, a statistical classification framework was built. Entries here come from immuneACCESS through TCRdb and include only in-frame sequences with V and J called. Some clones fail to appear in such tables; in the studies checked, an unresolved V gene covers under half of the shortfall, and the cause of the remainder is unknown. The V and J calls and the clone size are those of that table, but D and trimming were determined from the DNA. The sample contains a few hundred thousand clones, over 75% of them found a single time. The top ten hold around 0.96% of the sample.

Sequences were obtained from PBMCs. The V and J segments used are TRBV19 and TRBJ1-1, and possibly TRBD1, on 5 matching bases. This clonotype was sampled from a man younger than 40 in good health and CMV-seronegative. The DNA sequence is TGTGCCAGTAGTGCGCGCAATTCTGTAGGGACTACTGAAGCTTTCTTT. The translation is CASSARNSVGTTEAFF.